These 26 T cell receptor beta chains came from one sample sequenced in a study of blood T cell repertoires in COVID-19. Generated by immunoSEQ multiplex PCR, the TCRdb table keeps only in-frame clones and is missing some. The sample lists approximately 150,000 clones, about 85% occurring once. The sequenced material came from PBMCs or T cells enriched from blood (not recorded which). Every receptor here comes from a woman in her forties who had been exposed to COVID-19.

The DNA for the CDR3 is TGTGCCAGCAGGGTCGGGAGTGATGATACGCAGTATTTT. Translated: CASRVGSDDTQYF. The V gene is TRBV28, the J gene TRBJ2-3, with a tentative D call TRBD2 (6 bases). Trimming stripped 6 bases from V and 6 bases from J, with 13 bases between. The CDR3 covers 13 residues. Germline CDR1 MDHEN, CDR2 SYDVKM.

Worth noting for this clone: Other DNA variants within this sample encode the same CDR3. The V call is TRBV28, the J call TRBJ2-7; D remains unclear. The CDR3 runs 12 residues. Deletions cut 2 bases from V and 4 bases from J, with 6 bases between. Germline CDR1 and CDR2: MDHEN and SYDVKM. DNA for the CDR3: TGTGCCAGCAGTTTAGCGGCTTACGAGCAGTACTTC. Protein product: CASSLAAYEQYF.

The genes are TRBV5-6 and TRBJ2-7; no firm D call. V dropped 0 bases and J dropped 4 bases, with 20 bases sitting between them. The CDR3 extends over 17 amino acids. CDR1 and CDR2 (germline): SGHDT, YYEEEE. CDR3 protein: CASSLAPVLPSDYEQYF. Here the CDR3 DNA reads TGTGCCAGCAGCTTGGCCCCGGTTCTTCCGAGTGATTACGAGCAGTACTTC.

The gene calls are TRBV7-8 and TRBJ2-5; 7 bases are shared with TRBD2. The CDR3 is 17 amino acids. Germline trimming cut 1 base from V and 3 bases from J; bases unmatched to any gene: 11. Germline CDR1 and CDR2: SGHVS and FQNEAQ. The CDR3 protein is CASSLGRVSGRKETQYF. CDR3 DNA: TGTGCCAGCAGCTTAGGACGCGTTAGCGGGCGGAAAGAGACCCAGTACTTC. The variable domain in full, with the rest retrieved from reference TRBV7-8 and TRBJ2-5, is GAGVSQSPRYKVAKRGQDVALRCDPISGHVSLFWYQQALGQGPEFLTYFQNEAQLDKSGLPSDRFFAERPEGSVSTLKIQRTQQEDSAVYLCASSLGRVSGRKETQYFGPGTRLLVL.

The rearrangement uses TRBV29-1 and TRBJ2-7, with 7 bases fitting TRBD2. CDR1 is SQVTM, CDR2 ANQGSEA, per germline. The CDR3 sequence is 14 residues long. The ends lost 7 bases at V and 5 bases at J; junction bases unmatched: 14. The CDR3: CSARTRGGSDEQYF. The CDR3, as DNA: TGCAGCGCCCGAACCCGGGGAGGGTCGGACGAGCAGTACTTC.

The gene calls are TRBV27 and TRBJ1-4; TRBD1 matches at 8 bases. The CDR3 has 15 residues. Germline CDR1 reads MNHEY; CDR2 reads SMNVEV (reference sequence). Trimming removed 6 bases from V and 7 bases from J; junction bases left unmatched: 10. The CDR3 DNA reads TGTGCCAGCAGCCTGGGGGCAGGGGGCTTTGAAAAACTGTTTTTT. Translated: CASSLGAGGFEKLFF.

The chain joins TRBV3-1 (or the pseudogene TRBV3-2) to TRBJ1-1; TRBD1 is a possible D gene (6 bases). In germline, CDR1 is LGHDT, CDR2 YNNKEL (reference sequence). This CDR3 contains 16 residues. Trimming cost V 7 bases and J 1 base, with 19 bases left between them. The CDR3 is CASTPLRGGSNTEAFF. CDR3 bases: TGTGCCAGCACCCCACTCCGGGGGGGCTCGAACACTGAAGCTTTCTTT.

This clone appeared once. The chain couples TRBV21-1 to TRBJ2-1; TRBD2 is taken as the D call from the table, unchecked against the DNA. TRBV21-1 is a listed pseudogene. The CDR3 contains 17 residues. In DNA, the CDR3 is TGTGCCAGCAGCAAATGTGGGTGGCGGGAGTGTGAACATGAGCAGTTCTTC. Protein: CASSKCGWRECEHEQFF.

V and J are TRBV6-2 or TRBV6-3 and TRBJ2-7; 8 bases align to TRBD2. V shed 0 bases, J shed 6 bases, and the junction held 7 bases outside the gene matches. The CDR3 is 15 amino acids. The germline V gene has CDR1 MNHEY and CDR2 SVGEGT. The CDR3 DNA sequence: TGTGCCAGCAGTTACTCGCCCAGCGGGAGCGCCGAGCAGTACTTC. Translation gives CASSYSPSGSAEQYF.

V gene TRBV25-1 combines with J gene TRBJ1-2; 7 positions match TRBD1. The CDR3 length is 13 residues. Germline CDR1 reads MGHDK; CDR2 reads SYGVNS. V shed 8 bases, J shed 0 bases, and the junction held 3 bases outside the gene matches. CDR3 sequence reads: CASGGQPNYGYTF. CDR3 coding DNA: TGTGCCAGCGGGGGACAGCCTAACTATGGCTACACCTTC.

The V call is TRBV11-2, the J call TRBJ1-6, with 8 bases matching TRBD1. After removal of 7 bases from V and 2 bases from J, the junction contained 7 bases not matched to a gene. Germline CDR1 is SGHAT and CDR2 is FQNNGV. CDR3 length: 16 amino acids. CDR3 sequence: CASTRQGTTYNSPLHF. The CDR3 DNA reads as TGTGCCAGCACCCGACAGGGGACCACCTATAATTCACCCCTCCACTTT.

This clone was seen once. The chain combines TRBV19 with TRBJ1-1, with 8 bases matching TRBD1. This CDR3 spans 15 amino acids. The V gene's germline CDR1 is LNHDA and CDR2 SQIVND (reference sequence). Unmatched junction bases numbered 5, after V lost 4 bases and J lost 1 base. Here the CDR3 reads CASSTPQGGNTEAFF. The CDR3 nucleotides are TGTGCCAGTAGTACCCCACAGGGGGGGAACACTGAAGCTTTCTTT.

The chain combines TRBV5-1 with TRBJ2-2; D uncertain. The CDR3 is 15 amino acids. V was clipped by 0 bases and J by 0 bases, with 6 bases between them. CDR1 SGHRS and CDR2 YFSETQ come from the germline V gene. CDR3 nucleotide sequence: TGCGCCAGCAGCTTGGCTCAGGCGAACACCGGGGAGCTGTTTTTT. Translation: CASSLAQANTGELFF.

The chain combines TRBV4-1 with TRBJ1-5, with unresolved D. CDR3 length: 17 residues. The V gene lost 2 bases and the J gene lost 1 base, with 15 bases spanning the gap. CDR1 is MGHRA and CDR2 is YSYEKL in the germline V gene. CDR3 nucleotides: TGCGCCAGCAGCCAATTCCGTGGAGTCGTGAGCAATCAGCCCCAGCATTTT. Translating gives CASSQFRGVVSNQPQHF.

V is TRBV29-1 and J is TRBJ1-2, with D uncertain. The ends were cut back, 5 bases at V and 7 bases at J, with 14 bases in the middle. Germline values: CDR1 SQVTM, CDR2 ANQGSEA. The CDR3 has 12 amino acids. The DNA for the CDR3 is TGCAGCGTTCGTGGCCCCCTAGGTGGCTACACCTTC. Amino acid sequence: CSVRGPLGGYTF.

The V call is TRBV28, the J call TRBJ1-2, with TRBD1 as a possible D gene (5 bases). V lost 7 bases, J lost 5 bases, and 14 bases lay in between. In germline, CDR1 is MDHEN, CDR2 SYDVKM. CDR3 size: 13 residues. The CDR3 region has the DNA TGTGCCAGCATAGACAGAAAGGAATATGGCTACACCTTC. Translating it yields CASIDRKEYGYTF.

The CDR3 is CASSQERGHGYTF. The CDR3 region has the DNA TGCGCCAGCAGCCAAGAGAGAGGGCATGGCTACACCTTC. The chain is built from TRBV4-3 and TRBJ1-2; D is ambiguous. The CDR3 runs 13 residues. Trimming pared 0 bases from V and 6 bases from J, leaving 8 bases between. From germline, CDR1 is LGHNA and CDR2 YSLEER.

Only one count was recorded for this clone. The rearrangement uses TRBV11-3 and TRBJ2-1, with TRBD1 matching 7 bases. Unmatched junction bases numbered 4, after V lost 5 bases and J lost 9 bases. The CDR3 is 12 residues long. Germline CDR1 SGHNT, CDR2 YENEEA. The CDR3 DNA reads TGTGCCAGCAGCAAAACAGGGGTTGAGCAGTTCTTC. This sequence encodes CASSKTGVEQFF. The full variable domain, with the rest looked up from reference TRBV11-3 and TRBJ2-1, is EAGVVQSPRYKIIEKKQPVAFWCNPISGHNTLYWYLQNLGQGPELLIRYENEEAVDDSQLPKDRFSAERLKGVDSTLKIQPAELGDSAVYLCASSKTGVEQFFGPGTRLTVL.

The DNA of the CDR3 is TGTGCCAGCAGCTTAGATTGGAGAGCCGTAGACTATGGCTACACCTTC. Translation gives CASSLDWRAVDYGYTF. The chain has TRBV11-2 and TRBJ1-2; no clear D gene. The CDR3 covers 16 residues. Germline CDR1 SGHAT, CDR2 FQNNGV. V lost 0 bases and J lost 3, with 14 bases in between.

This chain uses TRBV6-4 with TRBJ2-3, with 8 bases identical to TRBD2. The CDR3 has 16 amino acids. The junction had 12 bases not matched to a gene; V was cut back by 6 bases and J by 4 bases. From germline, CDR1 is MRHNA and CDR2 SNTAGT. CDR3 DNA: TGTGCCAGCAGCGTAGCCGGGACTAGAGGTCCAGATACGCAGTATTTT. The encoded protein is CASSVAGTRGPDTQYF.

This clone was counted ten times or more. V usage is TRBV9 and J usage is TRBJ2-3; tentatively, D is TRBD1 (6 bases). CDR1 SGDLS and CDR2 YYNGEE come from the germline V gene. The CDR3 consists of 15 residues. The V gene lost 2 bases and the J gene lost 0 bases, with 10 bases spanning the gap. CDR3 DNA: TGTGCCAGCAGCGTGGACAGTTCTAGCACAGATACGCAGTATTTT. It is translated as CASSVDSSSTDTQYF. Full variable domain (outside the CDR3, taken from reference TRBV9 and TRBJ2-3): DSGVTQTPKHLITATGQRVTLRCSPRSGDLSVYWYQQSLDQGLQFLIQYYNGEERAKGNILERFSAQQFPDLHSELNLSSLELGDSALYFCASSVDSSSTDTQYFGPGTRLTVL.

CDR3 loop: CASSQETGWYTQYF. CDR3 sequence (DNA): TGCGCCAGCAGCCAAGAAACAGGCTGGTATACGCAGTATTTT. The rearrangement joins TRBV4-3 to TRBJ2-3, with D perhaps TRBD1 (5 bases). This CDR3 region has 14 residues. Germline V gene lookup returns CDR1 LGHNA and CDR2 YSLEER. V was pared by 0 bases and J by 7 bases, with 11 bases between.

The rearrangement uses TRBV3-1 (or the pseudogene TRBV3-2) and TRBJ1-2; D is uncertain. This CDR3 region has 12 residues. Germline V CDR1 and CDR2: LGHDT, YNNKEL (reference sequence). The V end lost 4 bases, the J end lost 8 bases, and 11 bases lay between the germline ends. CDR3 coding DNA: TGTGCCAGCAGCCTCCCGGGGTACGGCTACACCTTC. This translates into CASSLPGYGYTF.

This chain uses TRBV7-8 with TRBJ1-1; no reliable D call. The CDR3 runs 13 residues. Between the trimmed V and J ends, which lost 2 bases and 1 base, there was a span of 5 bases. Per the germline V gene, CDR1 is SGHVS and CDR2 is FQNEAQ. CDR3 sequence: CASSLKQNTEAFF. CDR3 coding DNA: TGTGCCAGCAGCTTAAAACAGAACACTGAAGCTTTCTTT.

The genes are TRBV7-3 and TRBJ2-1; D remains ambiguous. This CDR3 spans 16 amino acids. CDR1 is SGHTA and CDR2 is FQGTGA in the germline V gene. Trimming shortened V by 0 bases and J by 0 bases, and 9 bases separated the two germline ends. The CDR3 DNA reads as TGTGCCAGCAGCTTAACCGAGCCCCCCTCCTACAATGAGCAGTTCTTC. It yields the protein CASSLTEPPSYNEQFF.

The V gene is TRBV19, the J gene TRBJ1-3, with D hard to call. Trimming took 5 bases from V and 8 from J, leaving 10 bases between them. CDR1 is LNHDA and CDR2 is SQIVND in the germline V gene (reference sequence). The CDR3 contains 12 residues. CDR3 nucleotides: TGTGCCAGTAGTCGGTCGGTTGACACCATATATTTT. Encoded protein: CASSRSVDTIYF. The whole variable domain, filled in from reference TRBV19 and TRBJ1-3, reads DGGITQSPKYLFRKEGQNVTLSCEQNLNHDAMYWYRQDPGQGLRLIYYSQIVNDFQKGDIAEGYSVSREKKESFPLTVTSAQKNPTAFYLCASSRSVDTIYFGEGSWLTVV.